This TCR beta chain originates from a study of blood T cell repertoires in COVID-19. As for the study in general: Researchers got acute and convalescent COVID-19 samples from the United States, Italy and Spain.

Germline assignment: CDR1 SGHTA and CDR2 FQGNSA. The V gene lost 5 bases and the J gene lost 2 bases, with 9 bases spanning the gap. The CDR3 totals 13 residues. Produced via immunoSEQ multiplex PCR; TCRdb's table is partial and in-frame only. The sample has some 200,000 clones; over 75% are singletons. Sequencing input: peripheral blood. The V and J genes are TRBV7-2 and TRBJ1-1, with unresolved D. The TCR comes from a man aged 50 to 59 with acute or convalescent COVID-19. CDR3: CASSPTVNTEAFF. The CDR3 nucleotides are TGTGCCAGCAGCCCAACAGTAAACACTGAAGCTTTCTTT.